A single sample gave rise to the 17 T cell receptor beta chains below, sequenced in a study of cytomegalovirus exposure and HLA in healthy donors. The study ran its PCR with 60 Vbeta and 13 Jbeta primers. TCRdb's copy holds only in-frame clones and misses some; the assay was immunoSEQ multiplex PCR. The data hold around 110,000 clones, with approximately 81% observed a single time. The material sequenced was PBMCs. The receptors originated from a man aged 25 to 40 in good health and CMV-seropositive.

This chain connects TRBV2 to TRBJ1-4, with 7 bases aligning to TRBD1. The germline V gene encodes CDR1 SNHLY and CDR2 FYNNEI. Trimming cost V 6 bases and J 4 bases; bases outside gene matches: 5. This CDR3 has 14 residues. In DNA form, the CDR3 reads TGTGCCAGCAGGCCGGACAGGAATAATGAAAAACTGTTTTTT. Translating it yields CASRPDRNNEKLFF.

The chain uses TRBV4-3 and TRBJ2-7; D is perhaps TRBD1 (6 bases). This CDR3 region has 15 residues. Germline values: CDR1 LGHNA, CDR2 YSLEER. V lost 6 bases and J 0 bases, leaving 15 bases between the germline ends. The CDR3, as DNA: TGCGCCAGCAGTGGACGGGCAGGGGACTCCTACGAGCAGTACTTC. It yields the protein CASSGRAGDSYEQYF.

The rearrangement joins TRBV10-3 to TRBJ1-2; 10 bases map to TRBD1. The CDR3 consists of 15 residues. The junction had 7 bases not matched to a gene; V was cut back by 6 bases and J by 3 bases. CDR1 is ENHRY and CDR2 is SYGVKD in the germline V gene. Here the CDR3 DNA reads TGTGCCATCAGAAGCGGGACAGGGGCCGACTATGGCTACACCTTC. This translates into CAIRSGTGADYGYTF.

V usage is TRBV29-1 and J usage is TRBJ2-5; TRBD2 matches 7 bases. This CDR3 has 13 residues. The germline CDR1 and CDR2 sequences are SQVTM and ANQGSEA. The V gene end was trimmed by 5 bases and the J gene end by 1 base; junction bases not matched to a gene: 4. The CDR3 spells CSVFTGGQETQYF. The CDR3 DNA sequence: TGCAGCGTTTTTACGGGGGGCCAAGAGACCCAGTACTTC.

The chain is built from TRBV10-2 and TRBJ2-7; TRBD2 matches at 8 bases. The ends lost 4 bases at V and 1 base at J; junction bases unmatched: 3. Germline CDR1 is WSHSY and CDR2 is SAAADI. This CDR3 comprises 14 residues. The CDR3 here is CASSVASGSYEQYF. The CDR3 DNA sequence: TGCGCCAGCAGTGTTGCTAGCGGGTCCTACGAGCAGTACTTC.

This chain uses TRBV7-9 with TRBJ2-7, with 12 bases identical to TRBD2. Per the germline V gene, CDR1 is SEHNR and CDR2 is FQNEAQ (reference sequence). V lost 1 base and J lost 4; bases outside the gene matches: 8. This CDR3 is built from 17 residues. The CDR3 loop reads CASSLVFWTSGNYEQYF. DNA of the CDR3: TGTGCCAGCAGCTTAGTTTTCTGGACTAGCGGGAATTACGAGCAGTACTTC.

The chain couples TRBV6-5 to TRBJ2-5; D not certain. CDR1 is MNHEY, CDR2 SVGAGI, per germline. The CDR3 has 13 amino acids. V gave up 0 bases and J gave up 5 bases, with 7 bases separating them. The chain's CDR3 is CASSYSTRETQYF. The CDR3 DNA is TGTGCCAGCAGTTACTCTACCCGGGAGACCCAGTACTTC.

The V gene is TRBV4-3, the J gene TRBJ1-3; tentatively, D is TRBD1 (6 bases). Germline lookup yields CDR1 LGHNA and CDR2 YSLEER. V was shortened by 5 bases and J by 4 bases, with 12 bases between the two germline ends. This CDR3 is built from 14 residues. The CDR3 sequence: CASSKQGSGNTIYF. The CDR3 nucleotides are TGCGCCAGCAGCAAACAGGGTTCGGGAAACACCATATATTTT.

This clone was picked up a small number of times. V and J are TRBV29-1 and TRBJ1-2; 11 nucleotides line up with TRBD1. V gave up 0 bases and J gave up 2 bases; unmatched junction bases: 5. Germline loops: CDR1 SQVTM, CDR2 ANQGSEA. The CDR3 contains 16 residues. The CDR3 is CSVEDWDRGVNYGYTF. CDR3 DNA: TGCAGCGTTGAAGATTGGGACAGGGGGGTGAACTATGGCTACACCTTC. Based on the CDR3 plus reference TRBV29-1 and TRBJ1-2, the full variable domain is SAVISQKPSRDICQRGTSLTIQCQVDSQVTMMFWYRQQPGQSLTLIATANQGSEATYESGFVIDKFPISRPNLTFSTLTVSNMSPEDSSIYLCSVEDWDRGVNYGYTFGSGTRLTVV.

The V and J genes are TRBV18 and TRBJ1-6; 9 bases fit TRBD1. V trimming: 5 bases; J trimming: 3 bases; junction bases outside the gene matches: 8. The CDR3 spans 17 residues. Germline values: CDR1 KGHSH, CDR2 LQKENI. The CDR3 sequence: CASSSTGGSFYNSPLHF. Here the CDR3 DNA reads TGTGCCAGCTCATCCACAGGGGGCTCCTTCTATAATTCACCCCTCCACTTT.

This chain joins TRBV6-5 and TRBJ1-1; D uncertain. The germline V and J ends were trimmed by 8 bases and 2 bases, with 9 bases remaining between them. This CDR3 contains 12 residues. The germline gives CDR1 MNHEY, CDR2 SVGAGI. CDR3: CASGLGNTEAFF. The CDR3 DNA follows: TGTGCCAGCGGGCTGGGTAACACTGAAGCTTTCTTT.

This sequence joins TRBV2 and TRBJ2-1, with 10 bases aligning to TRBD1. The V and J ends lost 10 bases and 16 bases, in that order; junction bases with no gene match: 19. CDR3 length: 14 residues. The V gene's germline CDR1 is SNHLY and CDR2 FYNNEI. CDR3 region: CATSRDRGGGWKFF. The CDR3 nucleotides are TGTGCCACCTCCCGGGACAGGGGTGGCGGATGGAAATTCTTC.

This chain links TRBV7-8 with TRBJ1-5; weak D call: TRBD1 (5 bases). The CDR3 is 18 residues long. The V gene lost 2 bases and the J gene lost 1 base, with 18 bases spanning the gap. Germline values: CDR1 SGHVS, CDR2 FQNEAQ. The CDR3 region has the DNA TGTGCCAGCAGCTTACATAGCCAGGGCGGAAGGAGCAATCAGCCCCAGCATTTT. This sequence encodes CASSLHSQGGRSNQPQHF.

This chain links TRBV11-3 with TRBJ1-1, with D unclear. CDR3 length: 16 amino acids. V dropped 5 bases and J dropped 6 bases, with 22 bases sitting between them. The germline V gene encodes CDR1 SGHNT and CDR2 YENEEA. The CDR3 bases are TGTGCCAGCAGCCCCCATGGAAGCGGGAAAATCGCTGAAGCTTTCTTT. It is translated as CASSPHGSGKIAEAFF.

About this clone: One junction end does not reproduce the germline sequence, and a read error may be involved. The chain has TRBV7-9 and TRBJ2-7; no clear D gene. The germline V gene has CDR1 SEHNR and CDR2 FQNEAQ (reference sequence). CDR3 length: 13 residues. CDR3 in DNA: TGTGCCAGCAGCTTAGCGTCCGCCTACGGGCAGTACTTC. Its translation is CASSLASAYGQYF. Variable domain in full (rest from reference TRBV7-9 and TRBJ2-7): DTGVSQNPRHKITKRGQNVTFRCDPISEHNRLYWYRQTLGQGPEFLTYFQNEAQLEKSRLLSDRFSAERPKGSFSTLEIQRTEQGDSAMYLCASSLASAYGQYFGPGTRLTVT.

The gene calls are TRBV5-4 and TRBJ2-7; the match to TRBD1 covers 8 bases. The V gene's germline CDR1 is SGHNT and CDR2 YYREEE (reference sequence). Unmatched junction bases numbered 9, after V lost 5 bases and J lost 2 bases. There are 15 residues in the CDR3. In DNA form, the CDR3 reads TGTGCCAGCAGAACCGGCGGGACAGGCGCCTACGAGCAGTACTTC. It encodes CASRTGGTGAYEQYF.

The CDR3, as DNA: TGTGCCAGCACCATGACAGGGCGTGGACCCCTCCACTTT. Encoded protein: CASTMTGRGPLHF. The rearrangement links TRBV5-6 to TRBJ1-6; 7 bases map to TRBD1. The CDR3 is made up of 13 amino acids. Germline lookup yields CDR1 SGHDT and CDR2 YYEEEE. V was clipped by 6 bases and J by 12 bases; unmatched bases: 9.